The 20 T cell receptor beta chains listed next were all sequenced from one sample in a study of T-cell reconstitution after alpha-beta-depleted transplantation in children. Unique molecular identifiers were incorporated into the prepared TCRbeta library. MiXCR, applied by TCRdb to the PCR reads, yields one record per CDR3 protein. The profile shows about 300,000 distinct CDR3 sequences, roughly 9.1% of them singletons. The sequencing used PBMCs, collected before TCRalphabeta/CD19-depleted stem cell transplant. The receptors were gathered from a boy in the first two years of life with acute myeloid leukemia, due to receive a stem cell transplant.

This clonotype was detected a few times. A junction end diverges from the germline sequence, so it may reflect a read error. V gene TRBV20-1 combines with J gene TRBJ2-4, with TRBD2 identical over 11 bases. Germline assignment: CDR1 DFQATT and CDR2 SNEGSKA (reference sequence). CDR3 size: 16 residues. The CDR3 nucleotides read TGCTGTGCCCCAAAACTAGCGGGGGCCGCATCAAACATTCAGTACTTC. This sequence encodes CCAPKLAGAASNIQYF.

This clonotype has a count of ten or more. The rearrangement uses TRBV12-3 or TRBV12-4 and TRBJ1-5; maybe TRBD1 (5 bases). The CDR3 loop spans 14 amino acids. Trimming stripped 3 bases from V and 5 bases from J, with 11 bases between. The CDR3 DNA sequence: TGTGCCAGCAGTTTCGGCAGGGACCATCAGCCCCAGCATTTT. It translates to CASSFGRDHQPQHF.

This sequence joins TRBV15 and TRBJ2-1, with 8 bases matching TRBD2. Germline CDR1 reads LNHNV; CDR2 reads YYDKDF (reference sequence). After removal of 3 bases from V and 5 bases from J, the junction contained 9 bases not matched to a gene. The CDR3 has 16 amino acids. CDR3: CATSRAGTRPNNEQFF. The DNA for the CDR3 is TGTGCCACCAGCAGGGCCGGGACTAGGCCGAACAATGAGCAGTTCTTC.

This clonotype was counted ten times or more. The chain combines TRBV5-1 with TRBJ2-1; D call uncertain. Germline CDR1 is SGHRS and CDR2 is YFSETQ. The V gene lost 0 bases and the J gene lost 0 bases, with 10 bases spanning the gap. The CDR3 runs 16 residues. CDR3 bases: TGCGCCAGCAGCTTGGATGAGGTTAGCTCCTACAATGAGCAGTTCTTC. It encodes CASSLDEVSSYNEQFF.

This clonotype appeared many times. The V and J genes are TRBV6-5 and TRBJ2-7; D is unresolved. Trimming shortened V by 0 bases and J by 0 bases, and 3 bases separated the two germline ends. CDR3 length: 13 amino acids. Germline V gene lookup returns CDR1 MNHEY and CDR2 SVGAGI. The chain's CDR3 is CASSYSSSYEQYF. The CDR3 DNA reads TGTGCCAGCAGTTACTCGAGCTCCTACGAGCAGTACTTC.

There are many counts of this clonotype. The CDR3 reads CASSKPYKLSGEGETQYF. The CDR3 nucleotides read TGTGCCAGCAGCAAACCTTATAAACTATCGGGGGAAGGCGAGACCCAGTACTTC. The chain combines TRBV21-1 with TRBJ2-5; no DNA check was done on the table's D call, TRBD2. TRBV21-1 is noted as a pseudogene. The CDR3 runs to 18 residues.

This clonotype was seen at least ten times. The chain has TRBV29-1 and TRBJ1-5, with a possible D match to TRBD1 (5 bases). Between the trimmed V and J ends, which lost 4 bases and 0 bases, there was a span of 7 bases. The CDR3 is 13 amino acids. CDR1 and CDR2 from the germline V gene are SQVTM and ANQGSEA. CDR3 protein: CSVGDGSNQPQHF. The CDR3, as DNA: TGCAGCGTTGGGGACGGTAGCAATCAGCCCCAGCATTTT.

This clonotype was seen a handful of times. V is TRBV19 and J is TRBJ1-6; 9 bases map to TRBD1. With 5 bases clipped from V and 7 bases from J, the junction kept 6 bases outside the gene matches. The length of the CDR3 is 15 residues. Germline V gene sequence: CDR1 LNHDA, CDR2 SQIVND (reference sequence). The CDR3 region has the DNA TGTGCCAGTAGTGATCCCGGGACAGGGAATTCACCCCTCCACTTT. Its translation is CASSDPGTGNSPLHF.

This clonotype was recorded many times. This CDR3 is CASSPGHLWGQYF. The CDR3 DNA reads as TGCGCCAGCAGTCCCGGGCACCTTTGGGGGCAGTACTTC. The chain links TRBV10-2 to TRBJ2-7; D remains ambiguous. CDR3 size: 13 residues. V was shortened by 5 bases and J by 9 bases, with 17 bases between the two germline ends. Germline CDR1 and CDR2: WSHSY and SAAADI.

The chain uses TRBV7-2 and TRBJ2-1; 10 bases are shared with TRBD2. The CDR3 runs to 14 residues. Germline CDR1 reads SGHTA; CDR2 reads FQGNSA. Trimming cost V 4 bases and J 6 bases; bases outside gene matches: 3. For the CDR3, the DNA is TGTGCCAGCAGCTACAGCGGGAGGGCCAATGAGCAGTTCTTC. Its protein is CASSYSGRANEQFF.

This clonotype was recorded many times. V usage is TRBV29-1 and J usage is TRBJ1-2; D is unclear. The germline V and J ends were trimmed by 6 bases and 6 bases, with 14 bases remaining between them. Germline CDR1 is SQVTM and CDR2 is ANQGSEA. The CDR3 is 12 residues long. The CDR3 here is CSVPKGGNGYTF. In DNA form, the CDR3 reads TGCAGCGTCCCTAAGGGAGGGAATGGCTACACCTTC.

V is TRBV4-1 and J is TRBJ1-5, with D unclear. Germline loops: CDR1 MGHRA, CDR2 YSYEKL. This CDR3 has 15 residues. The V end lost 3 bases, the J end lost 0 bases, and 9 bases lay between the germline ends. CDR3: CASSQVGFSNQPQHF. In nucleotides, the CDR3 is TGCGCCAGCAGCCAGGTCGGGTTTAGCAATCAGCCCCAGCATTTT.

In this sample, this clonotype turned up many times. The chain joins TRBV29-1 to TRBJ2-3; tentative D call: TRBD1 (5 bases). Per the germline V gene, CDR1 is SQVTM and CDR2 is ANQGSEA. Trimming shortened V by 5 bases and J by 0 bases, and 12 bases separated the two germline ends. The CDR3 contains 14 residues. The CDR3 here is CSVTPRDSTDTQYF. The CDR3 nucleotides are TGCAGCGTTACCCCCAGGGATAGCACAGATACGCAGTATTTT.

This clonotype has a handful of counts. The rearrangement links TRBV4-2 to TRBJ2-7, with 8 bases lining up with TRBD1. The CDR3 loop spans 15 amino acids. V was clipped by 2 bases and J by 3 bases; unmatched bases: 6. Germline V lookup: CDR1 LGHNA, CDR2 YNFKEQ. The CDR3 coding sequence is TGTGCCAGCAGCCAACTTGACAGGGGAAACTACGAGCAGTACTTC. It specifies CASSQLDRGNYEQYF.

As regards this clonotype: This may come from a read error, since a much larger clone is one base off. The chain has TRBV12-3 or TRBV12-4 and TRBJ2-1, with D tentatively TRBD2 (7 bases). Trimming cost V 8 bases and J 6 bases, with 14 bases left between them. CDR3 length: 13 residues. Here the CDR3 reads CASRGGGRNEQFF. CDR3 coding DNA: TGTGCCAGCCGCGGCGGGGGCCGCAATGAGCAGTTCTTC.

This clonotype appeared a few times. The V call is TRBV7-2, the J call TRBJ2-7; 8 bases are shared with TRBD1. Germline CDR1 SGHTA, CDR2 FQGNSA. This CDR3 has 13 amino acids. Trimming took 5 bases from V and 7 from J; bases not matched to a gene: 7. CDR3 amino acids: CASSPRQGWEQYF. The CDR3 DNA reads TGTGCCAGCAGCCCGCGACAGGGGTGGGAGCAGTACTTC.

DNA for the CDR3: TGTGCCAGTAGCCCCGGGACACACTATGGCTACACCTTC. Protein product: CASSPGTHYGYTF. The rearrangement joins TRBV19 to TRBJ1-2, with D tentatively TRBD1 (6 bases). V gave up 6 bases and J gave up 3 bases, with 11 bases separating them. Germline loops: CDR1 LNHDA, CDR2 SQIVND (reference sequence). This CDR3 region has 13 residues.

In its sample, this clonotype was seen many times. V usage is TRBV20-1 and J usage is TRBJ2-7; D is unclear. The CDR3 is 13 residues long. Germline CDR1 and CDR2: DFQATT and SNEGSKA (reference sequence). The germline V and J ends were trimmed by 5 bases and 0 bases, with 11 bases remaining between them. In nucleotides, the CDR3 is TGCAGTGCTTCGACGGCTTTCTCCTACGAGCAGTACTTC. This codes for CSASTAFSYEQYF.

This clonotype was seen ten or more times. The CDR3 nucleotides are TGTGCCAGCAGCCCTAAACAGGGCTCTGAGCAGTTCTTC. This translates into CASSPKQGSEQFF. The J gene is TRBJ2-1, the V gene TRBV7-8; D might be TRBD1 (6 bases). The V and J ends lost 5 bases and 9 bases respectively, with 14 bases between them. From germline, CDR1 is SGHVS and CDR2 FQNEAQ. This CDR3 has 13 amino acids.

The chain has TRBV5-1 and TRBJ2-3; 10 nucleotides match TRBD2. Unmatched junction bases numbered 8, after V lost 7 bases and J lost 3 bases. The germline gives CDR1 SGHRS, CDR2 YFSETQ. The CDR3 contains 15 residues. CDR3 DNA: TGCGCCAGCCTGAGCGGGAGGGCCGAGACAGATACGCAGTATTTT. Amino acids: CASLSGRAETDTQYF.